A single sample is the source of the 18 T cell receptor beta chains below, sequenced in a study of low-dose radiotherapy and immunotherapy resistance in tumors. Time point specified: after trial treatment. Noted treatment: LDRT plus nivolumab, ipilimumab, low-dose cyclophosphamide and aspirin (RACIN trial). TRAV- and TRBV-specific primers, spanning alpha and beta chains, primed first-strand cDNA. Amplification, which lasted 15 to 20 PCR cycles, used a constant-region primer and V-primer adapter to amplify TCRs. TCRdb reanalysed the reads using MiXCR and keeps one entry per CDR3 protein. The sample has approximately 42,000 distinct CDR3 sequences; 25% to 30% are singletons. The material sequenced was PBMCs, taken after low-dose radiotherapy plus immunotherapy. Receptors originate from a male donor with prostate cancer.

This clonotype was seen repeatedly, ten times or more. The CDR3 reads CASRSWGAEGSYEQYF. DNA of the CDR3: TGTGCCAGCAGGTCATGGGGGGCAGAGGGCTCCTACGAGCAGTACTTC. V is TRBV11-2 and J is TRBJ2-7; the D gene could be TRBD1 or TRBD2 (6 bases each). CDR1 and CDR2 (germline): SGHAT, FQNNGV. Trimming left V 6 bases short and J 0 bases short, with 18 bases between. CDR3 length: 16 residues.

This clonotype was found once. The chain couples TRBV6-2 or TRBV6-3 to TRBJ1-5; 9 bases align to TRBD1. Germline V lookup: CDR1 MNHEY, CDR2 SVGEGT. Trimming removed 0 bases from V and 2 bases from J; junction bases left unmatched: 5. This CDR3 region has 17 residues. This CDR3 reads CASSYSRDRAGNQPQHF. The CDR3 DNA sequence: TGTGCCAGCAGTTACTCGAGGGACAGGGCTGGCAATCAGCCCCAGCATTTT.

This clonotype qualifies as medium-sized (0.01 to 0.1%). The chain uses TRBV25-1 and TRBJ2-1; D perhaps matches TRBD2 (5 bases). Germline V gives CDR1 MGHDK, CDR2 SYGVNS. Between the trimmed V and J ends, which lost 1 base and 6 bases, there was a span of 16 bases. This CDR3 contains 16 residues. This CDR3 reads CASSESRPGTGNEQFF. As DNA, the CDR3 is TGTGCCAGCAGTGAATCCCGCCCGGGAACGGGCAATGAGCAGTTCTTC.

Many counts were recorded for this clonotype. One end of the junction varies from germline; a read error may be responsible. This chain links TRBV6-1 with TRBJ2-5; D gene ambiguous. There are 12 residues in the CDR3. Germline CDR1 reads MNHNS; CDR2 reads SASEGT. Here the CDR3 DNA reads TGTGCCACCAGTGTGCTTGGCGAGACCCAGTACTTC. This codes for CATSVLGETQYF.

This clonotype has a count of ten or more. The chain links TRBV5-1 to TRBJ2-7, with a possible D match to TRBD2 (6 bases). V dropped 4 bases and J dropped 2 bases, with 16 bases sitting between them. This CDR3 has 15 amino acids. Per germline, CDR1 SGHRS and CDR2 YFSETQ. CDR3 in amino acids: CASSPASGSAYEQYF. CDR3 nucleotide sequence: TGCGCCAGCAGCCCCGCCTCCGGGAGCGCCTACGAGCAGTACTTC.

This clonotype occurred many times. J is TRBJ2-1 and V is TRBV5-4, with D perhaps TRBD1 (5 bases). Trimming removed 0 bases from V and 10 bases from J, with 11 bases in between. The CDR3 totals 13 residues. Germline V gene lookup returns CDR1 SGHNT and CDR2 YYREEE (reference sequence). The CDR3 spells CASSLGQLREQFF. The CDR3 coding sequence is TGTGCCAGCAGCTTGGGACAGTTAAGAGAGCAGTTCTTC.

This clonotype was counted many times. V and J are TRBV25-1 and TRBJ2-1, with D possibly TRBD2 on 6 matching bases. Trimming pared 4 bases from V and 0 bases from J, leaving 7 bases between. The CDR3 is 14 amino acids. Per germline, CDR1 MGHDK and CDR2 SYGVNS. The CDR3 DNA reads TGTGCCAGCAGTGGTAGCGGCTCCTACAATGAGCAGTTCTTC. Encoded protein: CASSGSGSYNEQFF.

This clonotype was found many times. V gene TRBV4-2 combines with J gene TRBJ2-5, with 8 bases lining up with TRBD2. The V and J ends lost 0 bases and 0 bases, in that order; junction bases with no gene match: 6. This CDR3 is built from 17 residues. Germline V lookup: CDR1 LGHNA, CDR2 YNFKEQ. The CDR3 sequence: CASSQDMTGGYQETQYF. Written as DNA, the CDR3 is TGTGCCAGCAGCCAAGATATGACGGGAGGGTACCAAGAGACCCAGTACTTC.

This clonotype was seen ten or more times. The V gene is TRBV20-1, the J gene TRBJ2-7, with D tentatively TRBD2 (6 bases). V gave up 5 bases and J gave up 1 base, with 24 bases separating them. The CDR3 has 17 residues. From germline, CDR1 is DFQATT and CDR2 SNEGSKA (reference sequence). CDR3 residues: CSALKAGFGTDSYEQYF. The CDR3 DNA follows: TGCAGTGCTCTGAAGGCCGGTTTCGGGACTGATTCCTACGAGCAGTACTTC.

Notes on this clonotype: This likely reflects a read error, since a far larger clone is one base away. The rearrangement joins TRBV13 to TRBJ2-3; D is unresolved. Germline V CDR1 and CDR2: PRHDT, FYEKMQ (reference sequence). V was pared by 5 bases and J by 10 bases, with 16 bases between. There are 13 residues in the CDR3. The CDR3 bases are TGTGCCAGCAGCCGACCTCGGGCTGATGCGCAGTATTTT. Translation: CASSRPRADAQYF.

CDR3 protein: CSVNRGNYNEQFF. CDR3 coding DNA: TGCAGCGTTAATCGCGGGAACTACAATGAGCAGTTCTTC. The V and J genes are TRBV29-1 and TRBJ2-1, with D perhaps matching TRBD2 (6 bases). V gave up 5 bases and J gave up 3 bases, with 11 bases separating them. Germline CDR1 reads SQVTM; CDR2 reads ANQGSEA. The CDR3 runs 13 residues.

Many counts were recorded for this clonotype. The V call is TRBV29-1, the J call TRBJ2-2; tentatively, D is TRBD2 (6 bases). The germline gives CDR1 SQVTM, CDR2 ANQGSEA. CDR3 length: 13 amino acids. V was shortened by 3 bases and J by 1 base, with 6 bases between the two germline ends. DNA of the CDR3: TGCAGCGTTGATAGCGGGAACACCGGGGAGCTGTTTTTT. Amino acids: CSVDSGNTGELFF.

This clonotype was picked up many times. The chain links TRBV19 to TRBJ2-3; D might be TRBD1 or TRBD2, each matching 5 bases. Deletions cut 4 bases from V and 2 bases from J, with 16 bases between. CDR1 is LNHDA, CDR2 SQIVND, per germline (reference sequence). The CDR3 extends over 16 amino acids. The CDR3 region has the DNA TGTGCCAGTAGTAACCGAGGTAGGGACCTCACAGATACGCAGTATTTT. Its translation: CASSNRGRDLTDTQYF.

As for this clonotype: A far larger clone is only one base removed, so a read error is likely. The J gene is TRBJ2-7, the V gene TRBV11-3; D gene ambiguous. Trimming removed 5 bases at V and 7 bases at J, with 24 bases between. Per germline, CDR1 SGHNT and CDR2 YENEEA. The CDR3 is 16 amino acids. CDR3 sequence (DNA): TGTGCCAGCAGCGGGCAAGGCGCAGTCTCCTACAATGAGCAGTACTTC. Amino acids: CASSGQGAVSYNEQYF.

This clonotype showed up many times. The CDR3 DNA follows: TGTGCCAGCACCCGGGCTGGTTCGGACACTGAAGCTTTCTTT. Translated, it gives CASTRAGSDTEAFF. V gene TRBV6-2 or TRBV6-3 combines with J gene TRBJ1-1, with no clear D. Trimming shortened V by 7 bases and J by 3 bases, and 15 bases separated the two germline ends. This CDR3 comprises 14 residues. Germline V gene sequence: CDR1 MNHEY, CDR2 SVGEGT.

This clonotype was counted ten times or more. The J gene is TRBJ2-6, the V gene TRBV29-1; D is possibly TRBD2 (5 bases). CDR1 is SQVTM, CDR2 ANQGSEA, per germline. Trimming removed 6 bases at V and 1 base at J, with 10 bases between. CDR3 size: 14 residues. DNA for the CDR3: TGCAGCGTACAACGGGGATCTGGGGCCAACGTCCTGACTTTC. Its protein is CSVQRGSGANVLTF. Using reference TRBV29-1 and TRBJ2-6 for the parts outside the CDR3, the full variable domain is SAVISQKPSRDICQRGTSLTIQCQVDSQVTMMFWYRQQPGQSLTLIATANQGSEATYESGFVIDKFPISRPNLTFSTLTVSNMSPEDSSIYLCSVQRGSGANVLTFGAGSRLTVL.

About this clonotype: A far larger clone is just one base off, so this is likely a read error. The gene calls are TRBV18 and TRBJ2-7, with 9 bases identical to TRBD2. Germline trimming cut 1 base from V and 5 bases from J; bases unmatched to any gene: 9. The length of the CDR3 is 16 residues. Germline V gene lookup returns CDR1 KGHSH and CDR2 LQKENI. CDR3 DNA: TGTGCCAGCTCACCACAAAGGGCCAGCGGGGGGAACGAGCAGTACTTC. Amino acids: CASSPQRASGGNEQYF. Looking up the rest from reference TRBV18 and TRBJ2-7 gives the full variable domain: NAGVMQNPRHLVRRRGQEARLRCSPMKGHSHVYWYRQLPEEGLKFMVYLQKENIIDESGMPKERFSAEFPKEGPSILRIQQVVRGDSAAYFCASSPQRASGGNEQYFGPGTRLTVT.

Many counts were recorded for this clonotype. The rearrangement uses TRBV15 and TRBJ2-5; D possibly corresponds to TRBD2 (5 bases). Germline CDR1 is LNHNV and CDR2 is YYDKDF (reference sequence). The CDR3 sequence is 15 residues long. The germline V and J ends were trimmed by 0 bases and 3 bases, with 11 bases remaining between them. CDR3 region: CATSRDRRVEETQYF. CDR3 in DNA: TGTGCCACCAGCAGAGACAGGCGGGTCGAAGAGACCCAGTACTTC.